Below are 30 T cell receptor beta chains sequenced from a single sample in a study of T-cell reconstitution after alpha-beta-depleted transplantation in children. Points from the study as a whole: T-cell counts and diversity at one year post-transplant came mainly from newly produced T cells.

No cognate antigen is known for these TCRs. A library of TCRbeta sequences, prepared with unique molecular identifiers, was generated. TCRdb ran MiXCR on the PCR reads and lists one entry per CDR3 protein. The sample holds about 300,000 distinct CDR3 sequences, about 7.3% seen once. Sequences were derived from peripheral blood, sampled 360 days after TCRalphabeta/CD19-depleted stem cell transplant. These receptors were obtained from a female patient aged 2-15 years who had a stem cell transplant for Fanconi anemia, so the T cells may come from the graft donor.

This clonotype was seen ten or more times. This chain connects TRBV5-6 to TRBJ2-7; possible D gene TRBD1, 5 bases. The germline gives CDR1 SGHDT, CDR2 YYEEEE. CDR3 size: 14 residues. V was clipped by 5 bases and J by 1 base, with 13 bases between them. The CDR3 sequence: CASSRWQGSYEQYF. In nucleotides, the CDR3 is TGTGCCAGCAGTCGTTGGCAGGGTTCCTACGAGCAGTACTTC.

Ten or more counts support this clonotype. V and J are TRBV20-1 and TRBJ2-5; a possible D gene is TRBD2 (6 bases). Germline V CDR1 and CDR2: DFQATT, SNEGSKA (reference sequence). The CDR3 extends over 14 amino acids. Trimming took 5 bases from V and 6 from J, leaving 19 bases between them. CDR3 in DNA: TGCAGTGCTCCGGGACTCCCCCTAACGAAGACCCAGTACTTC. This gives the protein CSAPGLPLTKTQYF.

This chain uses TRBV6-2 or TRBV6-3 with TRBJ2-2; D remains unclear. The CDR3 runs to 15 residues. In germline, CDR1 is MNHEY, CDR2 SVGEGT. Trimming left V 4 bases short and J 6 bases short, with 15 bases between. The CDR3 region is CASSSSKLRPGELFF. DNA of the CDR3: TGTGCCAGCAGTTCCTCGAAACTCCGTCCCGGGGAGCTGTTTTTT.

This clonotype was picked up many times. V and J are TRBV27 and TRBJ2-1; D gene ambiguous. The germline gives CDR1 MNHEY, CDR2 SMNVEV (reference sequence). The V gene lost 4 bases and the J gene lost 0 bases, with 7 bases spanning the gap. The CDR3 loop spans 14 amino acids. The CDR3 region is CASSSQASYNEQFF. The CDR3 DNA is TGTGCCAGCAGTTCCCAGGCCTCCTACAATGAGCAGTTCTTC.

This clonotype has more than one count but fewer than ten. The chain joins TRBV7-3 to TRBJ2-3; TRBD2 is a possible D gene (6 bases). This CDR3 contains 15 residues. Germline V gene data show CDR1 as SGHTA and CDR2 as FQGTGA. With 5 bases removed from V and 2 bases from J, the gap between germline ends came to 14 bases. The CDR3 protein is CASSPFGTVTDTQYF. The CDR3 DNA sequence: TGTGCCAGCAGCCCCTTTGGGACTGTCACAGATACGCAGTATTTT.

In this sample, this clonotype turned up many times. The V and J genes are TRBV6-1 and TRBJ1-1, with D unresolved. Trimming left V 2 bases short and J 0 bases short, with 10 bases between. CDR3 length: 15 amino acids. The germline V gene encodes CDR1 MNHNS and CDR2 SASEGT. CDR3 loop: CASSEFVDLNTEAFF. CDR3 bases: TGTGCCAGCAGTGAATTCGTCGACCTGAACACTGAAGCTTTCTTT.

The CDR3 DNA reads as TGTGCCAGTAGTATCCCGAGGTCGGGGGGGCCGCGCCAAAACATTCAGTACTTC. Protein product: CASSIPRSGGPRQNIQYF. The V call is TRBV19, the J call TRBJ2-4; TRBD2 matches at 8 bases. Germline CDR1 is LNHDA and CDR2 is SQIVND (reference sequence). The V segment lost 3 bases and the J segment 5 bases; nucleotides outside the gene matches: 15. This CDR3 region has 18 residues. The entire variable domain, with the rest obtained from reference TRBV19 and TRBJ2-4, is as follows: DGGITQSPKYLFRKEGQNVTLSCEQNLNHDAMYWYRQDPGQGLRLIYYSQIVNDFQKGDIAEGYSVSREKKESFPLTVTSAQKNPTAFYLCASSIPRSGGPRQNIQYFGAGTRLSVL.

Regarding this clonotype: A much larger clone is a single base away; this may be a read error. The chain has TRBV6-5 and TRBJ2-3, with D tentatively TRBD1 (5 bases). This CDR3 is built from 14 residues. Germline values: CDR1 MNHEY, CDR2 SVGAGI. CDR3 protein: CASSYVQGLDTLYF. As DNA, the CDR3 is TGTGCCAGCAGTTACGTCCAGGGCCTAGATACGCTGTATTTT.

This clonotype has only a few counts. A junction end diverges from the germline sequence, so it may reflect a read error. CDR3 in amino acids: CASSATGQENSPLHF. The CDR3 bases are TGTGCTAGCAGCGCAACGGGACAGGAGAATTCACCCCTCCACTTT. This chain connects TRBV7-7 to TRBJ1-6; TRBD1 agrees at 8 bases. Germline-derived CDR1 and CDR2 are SSHAT and FNYEAQ (reference sequence). This CDR3 region has 15 residues.

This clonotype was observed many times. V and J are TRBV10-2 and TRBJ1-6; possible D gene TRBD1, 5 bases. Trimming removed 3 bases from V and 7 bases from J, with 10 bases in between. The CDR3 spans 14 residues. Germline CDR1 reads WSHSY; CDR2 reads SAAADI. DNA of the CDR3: TGCGCCAGCAGTGAAACAGGCTACAATTCACCCCTCCACTTT. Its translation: CASSETGYNSPLHF.

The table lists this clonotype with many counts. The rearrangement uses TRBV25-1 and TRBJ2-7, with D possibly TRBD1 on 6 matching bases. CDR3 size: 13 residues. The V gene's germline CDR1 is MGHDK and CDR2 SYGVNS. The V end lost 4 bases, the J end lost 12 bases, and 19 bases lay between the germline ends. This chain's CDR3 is CASSAWSQGSRYF. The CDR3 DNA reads TGTGCCAGCAGTGCCTGGTCACAGGGAAGTAGGTACTTC.

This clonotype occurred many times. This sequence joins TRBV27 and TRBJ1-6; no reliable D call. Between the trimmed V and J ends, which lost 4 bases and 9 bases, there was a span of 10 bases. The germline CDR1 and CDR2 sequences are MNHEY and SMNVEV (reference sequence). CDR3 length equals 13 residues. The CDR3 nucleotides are TGTGCCAGCAGTTCCCAGAGATCTTCACCCCTCCACTTT. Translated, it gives CASSSQRSSPLHF.

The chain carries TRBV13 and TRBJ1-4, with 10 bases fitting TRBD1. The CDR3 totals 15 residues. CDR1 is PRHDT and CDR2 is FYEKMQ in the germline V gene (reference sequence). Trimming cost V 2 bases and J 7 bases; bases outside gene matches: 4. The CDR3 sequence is CASSLPGQGSEKLFF. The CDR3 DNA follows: TGTGCCAGCAGCTTACCGGGACAGGGGAGTGAAAAACTGTTTTTT.

The CDR3 DNA is TGTGCCAGCAGCTCACTAGCGGGGGGACCCACAGATACGCAGTATTTT. Translating gives CASSSLAGGPTDTQYF. This chain joins TRBV5-6 and TRBJ2-3, with TRBD2 matching over 12 bases. The junction had 4 bases not matched to a gene; V was cut back by 3 bases and J by 2 bases. Germline V gene data show CDR1 as SGHDT and CDR2 as YYEEEE. This CDR3 contains 16 residues.

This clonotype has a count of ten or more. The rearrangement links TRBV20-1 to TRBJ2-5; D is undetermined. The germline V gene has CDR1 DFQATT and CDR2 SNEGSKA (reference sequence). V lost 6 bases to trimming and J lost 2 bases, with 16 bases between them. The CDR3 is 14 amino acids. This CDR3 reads CSAPFPGSQETQYF. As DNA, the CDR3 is TGCAGTGCACCATTTCCGGGTTCACAAGAGACCCAGTACTTC.

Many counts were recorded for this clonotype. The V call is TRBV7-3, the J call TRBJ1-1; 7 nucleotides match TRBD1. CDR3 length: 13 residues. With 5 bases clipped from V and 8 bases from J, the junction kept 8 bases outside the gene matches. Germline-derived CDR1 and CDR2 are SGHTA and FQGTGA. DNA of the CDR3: TGTGCCAGCAGCCATTTTGAGGGGGCCGAAGCTTTCTTT. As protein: CASSHFEGAEAFF. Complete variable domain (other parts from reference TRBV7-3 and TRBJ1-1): GAGVSQTPSNKVTEKGKYVELRCDPISGHTALYWYRQSLGQGPEFLIYFQGTGAADDSGLPNDRFFAVRPEGSVSTLKIQRTERGDSAVYLCASSHFEGAEAFFGQGTRLTVV.

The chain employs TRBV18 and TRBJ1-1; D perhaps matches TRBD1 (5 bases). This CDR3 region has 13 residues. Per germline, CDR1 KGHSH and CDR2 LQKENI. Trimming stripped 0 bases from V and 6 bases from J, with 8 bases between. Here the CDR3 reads CASSPPGDAEAFF. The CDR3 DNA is TGTGCCAGCTCACCACCTGGGGACGCTGAAGCTTTCTTT. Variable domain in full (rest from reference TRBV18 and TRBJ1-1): NAGVMQNPRHLVRRRGQEARLRCSPMKGHSHVYWYRQLPEEGLKFMVYLQKENIIDESGMPKERFSAEFPKEGPSILRIQQVVRGDSAAYFCASSPPGDAEAFFGQGTRLTVV.

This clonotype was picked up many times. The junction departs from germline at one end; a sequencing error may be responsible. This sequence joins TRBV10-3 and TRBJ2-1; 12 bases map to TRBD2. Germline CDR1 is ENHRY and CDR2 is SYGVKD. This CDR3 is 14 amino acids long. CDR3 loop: CAIKKVQTSGGPLF. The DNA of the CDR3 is TGTGCCATCAAGAAGGTCCAGACTAGCGGGGGCCCCCTCTTC.

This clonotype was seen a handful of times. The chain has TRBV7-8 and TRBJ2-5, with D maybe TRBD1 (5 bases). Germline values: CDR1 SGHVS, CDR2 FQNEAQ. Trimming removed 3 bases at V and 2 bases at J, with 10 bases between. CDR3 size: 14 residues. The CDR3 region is CASSFFDRQETQYF. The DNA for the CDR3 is TGTGCCAGCAGCTTCTTCGACAGACAAGAGACCCAGTACTTC.

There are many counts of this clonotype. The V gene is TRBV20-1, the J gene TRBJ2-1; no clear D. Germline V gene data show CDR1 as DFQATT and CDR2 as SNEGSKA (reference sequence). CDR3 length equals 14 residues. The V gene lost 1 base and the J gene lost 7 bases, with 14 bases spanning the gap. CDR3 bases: TGCAGTGCTAGAGGAGAATTACCCTCGAATGAGCAGTTCTTC. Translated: CSARGELPSNEQFF.

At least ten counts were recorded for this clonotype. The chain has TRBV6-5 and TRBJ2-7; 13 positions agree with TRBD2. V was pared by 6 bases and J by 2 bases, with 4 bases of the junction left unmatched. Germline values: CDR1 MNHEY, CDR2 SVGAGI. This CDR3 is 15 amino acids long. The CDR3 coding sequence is TGTGCCAGCAGCCGGACTAGCGGGGGAGCCTACGAGCAGTACTTC. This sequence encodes CASSRTSGGAYEQYF.

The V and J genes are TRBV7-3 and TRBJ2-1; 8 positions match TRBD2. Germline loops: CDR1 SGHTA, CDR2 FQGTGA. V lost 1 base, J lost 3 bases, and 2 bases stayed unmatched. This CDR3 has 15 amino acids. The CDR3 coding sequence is TGTGCCAGCAGCTTAATCGGGGGGGTCTACAATGAGCAGTTCTTC. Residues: CASSLIGGVYNEQFF.

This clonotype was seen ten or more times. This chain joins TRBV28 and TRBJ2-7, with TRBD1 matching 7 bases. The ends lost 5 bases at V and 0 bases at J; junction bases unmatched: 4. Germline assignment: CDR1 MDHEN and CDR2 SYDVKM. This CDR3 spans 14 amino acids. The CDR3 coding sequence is TGTGCCAGCAGTGCAGGGACAGCCTCCTACGAGCAGTACGTC. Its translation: CASSAGTASYEQYV.

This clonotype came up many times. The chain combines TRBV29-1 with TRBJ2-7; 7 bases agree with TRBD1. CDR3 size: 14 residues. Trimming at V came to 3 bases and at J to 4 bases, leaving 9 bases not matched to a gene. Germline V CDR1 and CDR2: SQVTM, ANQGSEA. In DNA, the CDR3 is TGCAGCGTTGACCCCGGGACAGATAAATACGAGCAGTACTTC. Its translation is CSVDPGTDKYEQYF.

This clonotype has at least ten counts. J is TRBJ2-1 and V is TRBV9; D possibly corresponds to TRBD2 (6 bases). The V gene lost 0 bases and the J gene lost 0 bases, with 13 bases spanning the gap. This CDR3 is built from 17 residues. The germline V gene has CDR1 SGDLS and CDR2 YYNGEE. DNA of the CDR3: TGTGCCAGCAGCGTAGCACGGGGGTCTAGCTCCTACAATGAGCAGTTCTTC. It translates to CASSVARGSSSYNEQFF.

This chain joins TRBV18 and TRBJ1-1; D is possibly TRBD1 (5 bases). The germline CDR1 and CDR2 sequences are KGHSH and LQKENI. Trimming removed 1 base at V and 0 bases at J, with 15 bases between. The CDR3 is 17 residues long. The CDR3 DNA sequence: TGTGCCAGCTCACCACTCGTTTCCGACAGCCTGAACACTGAAGCTTTCTTT. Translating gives CASSPLVSDSLNTEAFF.

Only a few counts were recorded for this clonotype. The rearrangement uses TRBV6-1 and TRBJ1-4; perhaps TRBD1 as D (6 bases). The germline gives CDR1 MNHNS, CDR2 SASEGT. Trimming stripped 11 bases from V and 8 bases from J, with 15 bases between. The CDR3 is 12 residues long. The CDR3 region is CASGQSGEKLFF. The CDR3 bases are TGTGCCTCCGGACAGTCGGGGGAAAAACTGTTTTTT.

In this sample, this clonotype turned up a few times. The CDR3 is CASTYWTGSGQPQHF. In DNA form, the CDR3 reads TGTGCCAGCACTTACTGGACAGGGTCGGGTCAGCCCCAGCATTTT. This chain joins TRBV2 and TRBJ1-5, with 8 positions matching TRBD1. The CDR3 spans 15 residues. The V segment lost 7 bases and the J segment 6 bases; nucleotides outside the gene matches: 11. Germline CDR1 SNHLY, CDR2 FYNNEI.

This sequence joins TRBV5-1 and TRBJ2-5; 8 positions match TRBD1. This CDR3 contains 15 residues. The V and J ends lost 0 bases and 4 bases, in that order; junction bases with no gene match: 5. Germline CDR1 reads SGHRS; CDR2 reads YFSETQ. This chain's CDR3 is CASSLGPTGGETQYF. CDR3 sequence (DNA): TGCGCCAGCAGCTTGGGCCCCACAGGGGGAGAGACCCAGTACTTC.

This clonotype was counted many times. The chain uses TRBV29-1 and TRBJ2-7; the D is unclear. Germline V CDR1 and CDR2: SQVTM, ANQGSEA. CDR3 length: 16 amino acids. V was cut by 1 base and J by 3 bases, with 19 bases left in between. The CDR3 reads CSVEGHLEGIDYEQYF. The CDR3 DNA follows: TGCAGCGTTGAAGGTCACTTGGAAGGTATCGACTACGAGCAGTACTTC.